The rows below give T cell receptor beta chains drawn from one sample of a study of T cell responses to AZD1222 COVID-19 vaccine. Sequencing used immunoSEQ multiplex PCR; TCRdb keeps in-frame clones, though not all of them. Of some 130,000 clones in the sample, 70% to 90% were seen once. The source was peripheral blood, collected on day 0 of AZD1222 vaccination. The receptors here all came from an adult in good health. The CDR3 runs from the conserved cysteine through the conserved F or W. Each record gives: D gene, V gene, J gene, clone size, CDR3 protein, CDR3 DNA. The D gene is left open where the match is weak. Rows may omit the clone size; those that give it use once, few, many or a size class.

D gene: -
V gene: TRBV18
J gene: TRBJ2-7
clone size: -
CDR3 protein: CASSPRAGSYEQYF
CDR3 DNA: TGTGCCAGCTCACCCCGGGCAGGTTCCTACGAGCAGTACTTC

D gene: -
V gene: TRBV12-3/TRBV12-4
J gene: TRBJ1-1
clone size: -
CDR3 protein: CASSFIQGEAAFF
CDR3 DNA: TGTGCCAGCAGTTTCATCCAGGGAGAGGCAGCTTTCTTT

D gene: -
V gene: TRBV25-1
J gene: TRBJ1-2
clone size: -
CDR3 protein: CASSGAPQGYGYTF
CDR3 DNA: TGTGCCAGCAGTGGAGCCCCTCAGGGCTATGGCTACACCTTC

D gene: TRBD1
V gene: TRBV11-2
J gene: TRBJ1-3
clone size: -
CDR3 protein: CASSLRGETGALSGNTIYF
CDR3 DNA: TGTGCCAGCAGCTTAAGAGGGGAGACAGGGGCCCTCTCTGGAAACACCATATATTTT

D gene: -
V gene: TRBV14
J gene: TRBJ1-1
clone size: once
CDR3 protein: CASSQIGGKGEAFF
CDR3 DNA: TGTGCCAGCAGCCAAATAGGTGGAAAGGGTGAAGCTTTCTTT

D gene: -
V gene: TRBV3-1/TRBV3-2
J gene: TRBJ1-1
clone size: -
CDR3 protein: CASSHWESLGNTEAFF
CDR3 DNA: TGTGCCAGCAGCCATTGGGAGAGTTTAGGGAACACTGAAGCTTTCTTT

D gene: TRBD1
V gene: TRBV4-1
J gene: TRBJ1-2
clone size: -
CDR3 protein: CASSQPGQPNYGYTF
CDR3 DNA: TGCGCCAGCAGCCAACCGGGACAGCCTAACTATGGCTACACCTTC

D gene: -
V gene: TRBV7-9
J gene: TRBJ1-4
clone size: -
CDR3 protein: CASSLNTGRGWEKLFF
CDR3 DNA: TGTGCCAGCAGCCTTAACACAGGACGAGGGTGGGAAAAACTGTTTTTT

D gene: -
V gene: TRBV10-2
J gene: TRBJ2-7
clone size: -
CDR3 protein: CASSEGYEQYF
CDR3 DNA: TGCGCCAGCAGTGAAGGTTACGAGCAGTACTTC

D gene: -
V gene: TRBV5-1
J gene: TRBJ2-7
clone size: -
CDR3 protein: CASSFGDGVFYEQYF
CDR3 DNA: TGCGCCAGCAGCTTCGGAGATGGGGTTTTCTACGAGCAGTACTTC

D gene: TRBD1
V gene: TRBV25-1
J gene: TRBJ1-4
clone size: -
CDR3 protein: CASSSGRGGEKLFF
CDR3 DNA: TGTGCCAGCAGTTCGGGCAGGGGGGGTGAAAAACTGTTTTTT

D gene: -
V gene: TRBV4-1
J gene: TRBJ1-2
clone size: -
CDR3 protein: CASSQVEGTYGYTF
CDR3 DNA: TGCGCCAGCAGCCAAGTAGAGGGAACCTATGGCTACACCTTC

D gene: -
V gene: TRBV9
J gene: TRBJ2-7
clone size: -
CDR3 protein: CASSVGPGEDEQYF
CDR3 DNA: TGTGCCAGCAGCGTAGGGCCAGGGGAGGACGAGCAGTACTTC

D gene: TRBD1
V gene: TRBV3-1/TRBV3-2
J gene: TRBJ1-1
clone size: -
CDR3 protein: CASSLPTGGSTEAFF
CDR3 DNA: TGTGCCAGCAGCCTTCCGACAGGGGGCTCCACTGAAGCTTTCTTT

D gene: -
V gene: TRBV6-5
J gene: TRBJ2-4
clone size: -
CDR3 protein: CASSYSGTSVGIQYF
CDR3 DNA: TGTGCCAGCAGTTACTCAGGGACCTCCGTCGGGATTCAGTACTTC

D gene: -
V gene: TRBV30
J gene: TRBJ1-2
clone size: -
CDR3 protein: CAWTNNYGYTF
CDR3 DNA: TGTGCCTGGACGAACAACTATGGCTACACCTTC

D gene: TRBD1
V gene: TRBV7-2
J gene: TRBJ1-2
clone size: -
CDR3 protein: CASSLEGTGYGYTF
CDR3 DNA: TGTGCCAGCAGCTTAGAAGGGACAGGGTATGGCTACACCTTC

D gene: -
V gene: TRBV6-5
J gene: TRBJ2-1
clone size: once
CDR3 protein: CASSYSSREQFF
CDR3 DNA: TGTGCCAGCAGTTACTCGAGTCGCGAGCAGTTCTTC

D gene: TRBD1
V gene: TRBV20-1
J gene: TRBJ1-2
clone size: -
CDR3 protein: CSASTGVTHGYTF
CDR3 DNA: TGCAGTGCTAGTACAGGGGTCACCCATGGCTACACCTTC

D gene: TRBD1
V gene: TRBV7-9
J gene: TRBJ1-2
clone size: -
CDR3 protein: CASSLGQEGYTF
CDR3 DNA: TGTGCCAGCAGCTTGGGACAGGAGGGCTACACCTTC

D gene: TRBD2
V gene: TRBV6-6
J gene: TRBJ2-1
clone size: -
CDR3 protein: CAGGTSRYNEQFF
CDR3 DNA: TGTGCCGGTGGGACTAGTCGGTACAATGAGCAGTTCTTC

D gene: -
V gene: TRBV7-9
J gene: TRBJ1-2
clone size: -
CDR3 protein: CASSSGGGYTF
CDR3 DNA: TGTGCCAGCAGCTCCGGGGGTGGCTACACCTTC

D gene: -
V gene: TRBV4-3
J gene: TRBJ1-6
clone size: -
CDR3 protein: CASSQVPASPLHF
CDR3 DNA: TGCGCCAGCAGCCAAGTTCCGGCTTCACCCCTCCACTTT

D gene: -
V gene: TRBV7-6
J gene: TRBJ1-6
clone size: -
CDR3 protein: CASSLFEGNNSPLHF
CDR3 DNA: TGTGCCAGCAGCTTGTTCGAGGGAAATAATTCACCCCTCCACTTT

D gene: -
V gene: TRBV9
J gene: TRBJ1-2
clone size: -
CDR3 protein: CASSAAGVGNYGYTF
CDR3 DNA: TGTGCCAGCAGCGCCGCCGGGGTGGGTAACTATGGCTACACCTTC

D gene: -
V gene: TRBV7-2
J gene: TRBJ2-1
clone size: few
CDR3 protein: CASRSTVMQGGYNEQFF
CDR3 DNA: TGTGCCAGCAGATCGACCGTAATGCAGGGGGGTTACAATGAGCAGTTCTTC

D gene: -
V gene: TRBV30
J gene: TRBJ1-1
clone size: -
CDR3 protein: CAWSVSWGNTEAFF
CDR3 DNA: TGTGCCTGGAGTGTATCTTGGGGGAACACTGAAGCTTTCTTT

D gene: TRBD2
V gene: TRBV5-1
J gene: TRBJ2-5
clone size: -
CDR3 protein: CASSLSNQGGETQYF
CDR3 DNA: TGCGCCAGCAGCTTGAGTAATCAGGGAGGGGAGACCCAGTACTTC

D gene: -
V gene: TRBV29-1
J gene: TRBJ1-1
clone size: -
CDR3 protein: CSVQYRLVNTEAFF
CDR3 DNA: TGCAGCGTACAATATCGACTGGTGAACACTGAAGCTTTCTTT

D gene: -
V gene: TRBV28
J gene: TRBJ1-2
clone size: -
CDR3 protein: CASSLHQGKPINYGYTF
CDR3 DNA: TGTGCCAGCAGTTTACACCAAGGGAAACCGATAAACTATGGCTACACCTTC

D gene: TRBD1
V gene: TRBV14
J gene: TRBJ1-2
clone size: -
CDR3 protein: CASSREQGALPGYTF
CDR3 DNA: TGTGCCAGCAGCAGGGAGCAGGGGGCTCTCCCTGGCTACACCTTC

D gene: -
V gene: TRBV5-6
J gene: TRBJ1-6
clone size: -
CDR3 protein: CASSFTSAGRGSPLHF
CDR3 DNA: TGTGCCAGCAGCTTTACCTCTGCGGGTCGAGGATCACCCCTCCACTTT

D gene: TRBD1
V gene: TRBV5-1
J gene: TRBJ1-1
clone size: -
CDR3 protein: CASSLRRRQGNTEAFF
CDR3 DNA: TGCGCCAGCAGCTTGAGACGTAGACAGGGTAACACTGAAGCTTTCTTT

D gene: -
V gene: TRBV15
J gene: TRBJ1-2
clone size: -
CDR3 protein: CATSRDRAANYGYTF
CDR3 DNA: TGTGCCACCAGCAGAGATCGGGCAGCTAACTATGGCTACACCTTC

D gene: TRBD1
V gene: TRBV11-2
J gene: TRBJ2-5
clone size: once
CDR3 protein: CASSIRQGRETQYF
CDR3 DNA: TGTGCCAGCAGCATCCGACAGGGCCGAGAGACCCAGTACTTC

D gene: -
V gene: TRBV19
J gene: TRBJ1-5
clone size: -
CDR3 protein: CASSWRGESNQPQHF
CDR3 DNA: TGTGCCAGTAGTTGGAGAGGGGAAAGCAATCAGCCCCAGCATTTT

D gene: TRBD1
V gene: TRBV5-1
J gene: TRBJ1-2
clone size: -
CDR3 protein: CASSLGDRADGYTF
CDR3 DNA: TGCGCCAGCAGCTTGGGGGACAGGGCGGATGGCTACACCTTC

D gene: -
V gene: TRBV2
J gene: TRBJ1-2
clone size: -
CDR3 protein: CASKGPGDGYTF
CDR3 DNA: TGTGCCAGCAAAGGACCAGGCGATGGCTACACCTTC

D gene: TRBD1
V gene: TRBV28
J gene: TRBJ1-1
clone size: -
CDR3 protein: CASTLNRRTGLNTEAFF
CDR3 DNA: TGTGCCAGCACACTGAATCGCCGGACAGGGTTGAACACTGAAGCTTTCTTT

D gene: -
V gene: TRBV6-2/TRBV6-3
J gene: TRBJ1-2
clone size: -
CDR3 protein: CASSRQAGLNYGYTF
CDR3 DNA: TGTGCCAGCAGTCGACAGGCCGGATTAAACTATGGCTACACCTTC

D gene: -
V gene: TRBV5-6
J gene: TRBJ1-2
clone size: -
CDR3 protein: CASSLVAGTYYGYTF
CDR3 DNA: TGTGCCAGCAGCTTGGTAGCAGGGACATACTATGGCTACACCTTC

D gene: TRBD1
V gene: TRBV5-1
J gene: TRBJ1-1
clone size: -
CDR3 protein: CASSLDRGTNLGTEAFF
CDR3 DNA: TGCGCCAGCAGCTTGGACAGGGGTACTAACTTGGGCACTGAAGCTTTCTTT

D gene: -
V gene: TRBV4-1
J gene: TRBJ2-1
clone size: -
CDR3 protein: CASSQDTGWYYNEQFF
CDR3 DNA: TGCGCCAGCAGCCAAGATACAGGGTGGTATTACAATGAGCAGTTCTTC

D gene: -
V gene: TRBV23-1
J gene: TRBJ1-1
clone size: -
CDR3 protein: CASSANGGKNTEAFF
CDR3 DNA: TGCGCCAGCAGTGCAAACGGTGGAAAGAACACTGAAGCTTTCTTT

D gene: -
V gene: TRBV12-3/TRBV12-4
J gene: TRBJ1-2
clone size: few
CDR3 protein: CASSFRPNYGYTF
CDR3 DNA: TGTGCCAGCAGTTTTCGCCCGAACTATGGCTACACCTTC

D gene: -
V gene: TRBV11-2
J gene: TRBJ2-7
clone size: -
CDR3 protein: CASSLSGRGYEQYF
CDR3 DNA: TGTGCCAGCAGCTTGTCGGGGCGGGGTTACGAGCAGTACTTC

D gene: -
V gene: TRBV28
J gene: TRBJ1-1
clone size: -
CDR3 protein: CASRYSGSEAFF
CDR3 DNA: TGTGCCAGCAGGTACTCGGGATCTGAAGCTTTCTTT

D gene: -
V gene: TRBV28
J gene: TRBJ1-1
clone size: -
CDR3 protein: CASGVGTTEAFF
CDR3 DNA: TGTGCCAGCGGTGTCGGAACCACTGAAGCTTTCTTT

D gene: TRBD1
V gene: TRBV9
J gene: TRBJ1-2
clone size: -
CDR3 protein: CASSDPPTGEYGYTF
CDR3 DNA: TGTGCCAGCAGCGACCCACCCACAGGGGAGTATGGCTACACCTTC

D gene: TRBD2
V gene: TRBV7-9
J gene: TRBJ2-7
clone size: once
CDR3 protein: CASSPGTSGGFYEQYF
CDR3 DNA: TGTGCCAGCAGCCCCGGGACTAGCGGGGGGTTTTACGAGCAGTACTTC

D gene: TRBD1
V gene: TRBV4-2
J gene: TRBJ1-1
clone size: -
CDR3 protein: CASSQGRTGGESEAFF
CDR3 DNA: TGTGCCAGCAGCCAAGGTAGGACAGGGGGCGAGTCTGAGGCTTTCTTT

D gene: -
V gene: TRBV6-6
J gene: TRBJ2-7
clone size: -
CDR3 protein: CASSYSEDSYEQYF
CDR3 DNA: TGTGCCAGCAGTTACTCGGAGGATTCCTACGAGCAGTACTTC

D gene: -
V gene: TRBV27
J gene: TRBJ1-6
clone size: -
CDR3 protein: CASSVIGNVRGFYNSPLHF
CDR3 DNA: TGTGCCAGCAGTGTTATTGGTAATGTGAGAGGCTTCTATAATTCACCCCTCCACTTT

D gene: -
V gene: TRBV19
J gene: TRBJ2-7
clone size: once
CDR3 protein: CASIEVLIETDYLHSYEQYF
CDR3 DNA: TGTGCCAGTATAGAAGTTTTAATAGAAACGGACTATCTCCACTCCTACGAGCAGTACTTC

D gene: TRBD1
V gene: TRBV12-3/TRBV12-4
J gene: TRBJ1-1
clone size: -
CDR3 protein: CASSPTGVTEAFF
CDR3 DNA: TGTGCCAGCAGTCCAACAGGGGTAACTGAAGCTTTCTTT

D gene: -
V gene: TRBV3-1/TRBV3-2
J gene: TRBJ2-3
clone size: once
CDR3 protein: CASVRGWTQYF
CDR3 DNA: TGTGCCAGCGTAAGGGGTTGGACGCAGTATTTT

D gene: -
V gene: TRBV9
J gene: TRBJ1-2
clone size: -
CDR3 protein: CASSHPDNYGYTF
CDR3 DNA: TGTGCCAGCAGCCATCCAGATAACTATGGCTACACCTTC

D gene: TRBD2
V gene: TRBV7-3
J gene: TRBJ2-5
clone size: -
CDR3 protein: CASSLTSGGKETQYF
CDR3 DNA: TGTGCCAGCAGCTTAACTAGCGGGGGTAAAGAGACCCAGTACTTC

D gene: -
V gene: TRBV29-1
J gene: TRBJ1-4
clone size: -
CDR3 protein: CSVGGKGEKLFF
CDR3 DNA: TGCAGCGTTGGCGGGAAGGGTGAAAAACTGTTTTTT

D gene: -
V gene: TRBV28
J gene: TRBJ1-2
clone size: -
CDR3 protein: CASNSPGQLLGYTF
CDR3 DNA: TGTGCCAGCAACTCCCCCGGACAGCTACTTGGCTACACCTTC